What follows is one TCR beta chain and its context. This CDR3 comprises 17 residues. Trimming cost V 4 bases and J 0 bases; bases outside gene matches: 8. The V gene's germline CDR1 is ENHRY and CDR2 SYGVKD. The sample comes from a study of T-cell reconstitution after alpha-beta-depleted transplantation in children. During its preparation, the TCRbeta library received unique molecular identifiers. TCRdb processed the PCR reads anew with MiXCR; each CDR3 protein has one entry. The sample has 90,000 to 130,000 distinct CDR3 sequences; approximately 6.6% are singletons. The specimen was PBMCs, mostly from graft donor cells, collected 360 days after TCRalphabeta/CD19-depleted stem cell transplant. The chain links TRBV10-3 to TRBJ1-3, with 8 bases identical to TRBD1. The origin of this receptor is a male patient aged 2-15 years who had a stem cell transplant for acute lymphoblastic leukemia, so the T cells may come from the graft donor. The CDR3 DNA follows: TGTGCCATCAGTGTGGGGACAGGTTTCCTCTCTGGAAACACCATATATTTT. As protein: CAISVGTGFLSGNTIYF.